This TCR beta chain appears in the sequencing data of a study of technical replicates of blood from a few donors. TCRdb's copy holds only in-frame clones and misses some; the assay was immunoSEQ multiplex PCR. The sample contains about 72,000 clones, roughly 96% of which appear only once. This CDR3 comprises 13 residues. Germline V CDR1 and CDR2: LNHNV, YYDKDF (reference sequence). The V gene lost 1 base and the J gene lost 5 bases, with 8 bases spanning the gap. The TCR sequence derives from a human donor in good health. The specimen was T cells isolated from PBMCs. The J gene is TRBJ2-5, the V gene TRBV15; D not certain. This chain's CDR3 is CATSRAFQETQYF. As DNA, the CDR3 is TGTGCCACCAGCAGAGCCTTCCAGGAGACCCAGTACTTC.